Listed below are T cell receptor beta chains from one sample, sequenced in a study of cytomegalovirus exposure and HLA in healthy donors. Generated by immunoSEQ multiplex PCR, the TCRdb table keeps only in-frame clones and is missing some. The sample shows a few hundred thousand clones, roughly 85% of them seen only once. Sequencing was carried out using PBMCs. These receptors all stem from a young woman in good health and CMV-seronegative. Both conserved end residues are part of each CDR3. D genes are given only for firm matches. Clone size is stated in some rows and not others, as once, few, many or a class when expanded.

NA | TRBJ1-5 | NA | 14 | TRBV19 | TGTGCCAGTAGCCTACAGGACCTCAATCAGCCCCAGCATTTT | CASSLQDLNQPQHF
TRBD1 | TRBJ1-3 | NA | 15 | TRBV7-8 | TGTGCCAGCACCGAGACAGGGTACTCTGGAAACACCATATATTTT | CASTETGYSGNTIYF
NA | TRBJ2-3 | NA | 14 | TRBV2 | TGTGCCAGCACAGGGTTAGTCGGCACAGATACGCAGTATTTT | CASTGLVGTDTQYF
TRBD2 | TRBJ2-5 | once | 15 | TRBV6-5 | TGTGCCAGCAGTCTGGGACTAGCGGGCGGGGAGACCCAGTACTTC | CASSLGLAGGETQYF
NA | TRBJ1-1 | NA | 13 | TRBV27 | TGTGCCAGCAGTTTGTCGGGTCGCCCTGAAGCTTTCTTT | CASSLSGRPEAFF
NA | TRBJ2-1 | NA | 12 | TRBV5-6 | TGTGCCAGCAGCTTGGCCCAGGATGAGCAGTTCTTC | CASSLAQDEQFF
NA | TRBJ2-3 | many | 14 | TRBV7-9 | TGTGCCAGCGAGGCTAAAGATAGCACAGATACGCAGTATTTT | CASEAKDSTDTQYF
NA | TRBJ2-7 | NA | 14 | TRBV2 | TGTGCGACGCGTGGGCAGGGCCTTACCTACGAGCAGTACTTC | CATRGQGLTYEQYF
TRBD1 | TRBJ2-1 | NA | 15 | TRBV2 | TGTGCCAGCACCGTCGGGGGGGACAGGGGCGGTGAGCAGTTCTTC | CASTVGGDRGGEQFF
NA | TRBJ1-1 | once | 14 | TRBV6-5 | TGTGCCAGCACCCTAGGACAGCTGAACACTGAAGCTTTCTTT | CASTLGQLNTEAFF
NA | TRBJ2-7 | NA | 13 | TRBV10-2 | TGCGCCAGCAAGAAAGGGGAATCCTACGAGCAGTACTTC | CASKKGESYEQYF
NA | TRBJ2-2 | NA | 17 | TRBV7-3 | TGTGCCAGCAGCCCAAGAGGGACACAGATGAACACCGGGGAGCTGTTTTTT | CASSPRGTQMNTGELFF
TRBD2 | TRBJ2-3 | NA | 16 | TRBV5-1 | TGCGCCAGCAGCTTGGTTAGCGGGAGAGTATTAGATACGCAGTATTTT | CASSLVSGRVLDTQYF
TRBD1 | TRBJ2-5 | once | 14 | TRBV10-3 | TGTGCCATCAGTGAGAGGCCAGGGGGAGAGACCCAGTACTTC | CAISERPGGETQYF
NA | TRBJ2-7 | NA | 15 | TRBV25-1 | TGTGCCAGCAGTGGCTCAACTAGCTCATACTACGAGCAGTACTTC | CASSGSTSSYYEQYF
TRBD1 | TRBJ2-1 | NA | 16 | TRBV7-7 | TGTGCTAGCAGCCAGCTGGACAGGGGTAGAGATAATGAGCAGTTCTTC | CASSQLDRGRDNEQFF
TRBD2 | TRBJ2-2 | NA | 18 | TRBV27 | TGTGCCAGCAGTATAAGGACTAGCGGGAGGATTTTTCCCGGGGAGCTGTTTTTT | CASSIRTSGRIFPGELFF
TRBD1 | TRBJ2-2 | NA | 15 | TRBV7-6 | TGTGCCAGCAGCTTAAGTGGGACAGGGACCGGGGAGCTGTTTTTT | CASSLSGTGTGELFF
TRBD1 | TRBJ2-5 | NA | 13 | TRBV5-1 | TGCGCCAGCCGGGACAGGGGGTTGGAGACCCAGTACTTC | CASRDRGLETQYF
NA | TRBJ1-1 | NA | 14 | TRBV5-4 | TGTGCCAGCAGCCCGGGGTTGGGGAACACTGAAGCTTTCTTT | CASSPGLGNTEAFF
NA | TRBJ2-5 | NA | 12 | TRBV11-1 | TGTGCCAGCAGCCCGTTCCAAGAGACCCAGTACTTC | CASSPFQETQYF
TRBD1 | TRBJ2-7 | once | 16 | TRBV5-1 | TGCGCCAGCAGCTTGGAATTCTTGGGACAGGGCAACGAGCAGTACTTC | CASSLEFLGQGNEQYF
TRBD1 | TRBJ1-1 | once | 16 | TRBV9 | TGTGCCAGCAGCGTCCTCCCACAGGGGGCGGACACTGAAGCTTTCTTT | CASSVLPQGADTEAFF
TRBD2 | TRBJ2-1 | NA | 14 | TRBV6-5 | TGTGCCAGCAGTATGGGGGGAGGGAACAATGAACAGTTCTTC | CASSMGGGNNEQFF